This T cell receptor beta chain was profiled in a study of blood T cell repertoires in COVID-19. For the study at large: From T cells, B-cell-depleted T cells, or PBMCs came the material, which was cDNA or gDNA.

Assay used: immunoSEQ multiplex PCR; TCRdb lists only in-frame clones, some missing. The repertoire holds about 370,000 clones, with 80% to 90% as singletons. This receptor was identified in a woman aged 25 to 39 with COVID-19, enrolled during active disease. The sequenced sample consisted of peripheral blood.

DNA of the CDR3: TGTGCCAGCAGTGCACGCACAGGGGGCAGGGGCAATGAAAAACTGTTTTTT. Translated: CASSARTGGRGNEKLFF. V is TRBV27 and J is TRBJ1-4; 9 nucleotides align to TRBD1. With 5 bases clipped from V and 5 bases from J, the junction kept 12 bases outside the gene matches. Germline CDR1 and CDR2: MNHEY and SMNVEV (reference sequence). The CDR3 is made up of 17 amino acids. The full variable domain, with the rest looked up from reference TRBV27 and TRBJ1-4, is EAQVTQNPRYLITVTGKKLTVTCSQNMNHEYMSWYRQDPGLGLRQIYYSMNVEVTDKGDVPEGYKVSRKEKRNFPLILESPSPNQTSLYFCASSARTGGRGNEKLFFGSGTQLSVL.